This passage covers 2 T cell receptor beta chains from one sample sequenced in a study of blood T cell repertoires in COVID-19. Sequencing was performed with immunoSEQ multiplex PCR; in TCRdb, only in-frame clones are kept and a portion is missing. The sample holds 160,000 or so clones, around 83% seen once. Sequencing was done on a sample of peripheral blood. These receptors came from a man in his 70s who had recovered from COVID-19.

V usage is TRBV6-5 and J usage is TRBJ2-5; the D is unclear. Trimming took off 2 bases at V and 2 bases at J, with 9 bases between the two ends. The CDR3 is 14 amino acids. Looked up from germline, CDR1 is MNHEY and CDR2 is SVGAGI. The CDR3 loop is CASSYGPAQETQYF. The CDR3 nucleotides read TGTGCCAGCAGTTACGGGCCAGCTCAAGAGACCCAGTACTTC.

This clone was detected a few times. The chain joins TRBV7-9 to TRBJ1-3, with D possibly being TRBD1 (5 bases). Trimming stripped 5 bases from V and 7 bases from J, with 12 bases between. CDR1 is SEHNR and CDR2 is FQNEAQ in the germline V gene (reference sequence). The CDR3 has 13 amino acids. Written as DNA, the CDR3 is TGTGCCAGCAGCCCACGTCGGGGGAACACCATATATTTT. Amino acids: CASSPRRGNTIYF. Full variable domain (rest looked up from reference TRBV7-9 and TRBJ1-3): DTGVSQNPRHKITKRGQNVTFRCDPISEHNRLYWYRQTLGQGPEFLTYFQNEAQLEKSRLLSDRFSAERPKGSFSTLEIQRTEQGDSAMYLCASSPRRGNTIYFGEGSWLTVV.